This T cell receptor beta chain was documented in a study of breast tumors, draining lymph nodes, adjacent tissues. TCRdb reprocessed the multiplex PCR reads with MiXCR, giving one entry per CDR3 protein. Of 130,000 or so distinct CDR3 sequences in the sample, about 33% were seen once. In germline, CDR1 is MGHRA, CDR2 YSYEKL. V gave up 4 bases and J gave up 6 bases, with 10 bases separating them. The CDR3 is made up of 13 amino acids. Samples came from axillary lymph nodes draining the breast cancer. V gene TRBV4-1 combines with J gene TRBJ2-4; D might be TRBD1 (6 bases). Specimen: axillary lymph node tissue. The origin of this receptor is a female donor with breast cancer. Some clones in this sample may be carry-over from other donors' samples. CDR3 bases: TGCGCCAGCAGCCCAGTAGGGGGAAACATTCAGTACTTC. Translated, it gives CASSPVGGNIQYF.